Detailed here is one T cell receptor (beta chain). Its antigen is still unknown. This record belongs to a study of immune evolution from preneoplasia to lung adenocarcinoma. This table comes from immunoSEQ multiplex PCR, and its TCRdb copy is limited to in-frame clones, with some not included. The repertoire holds about 21,000 clones, with about 79% as singletons. Germline values: CDR1 SGHRS, CDR2 YFSETQ. CDR3 size: 17 residues. The V gene end was trimmed by 0 bases and the J gene end by 3 bases; junction bases not matched to a gene: 8. Findings of the study overall: From normal lung to invasive adenocarcinoma, top clone frequencies appeared to decrease.

This chain links TRBV5-1 with TRBJ2-1; TRBD1 agrees at 8 bases. Sample: FFPE invasive lung adenocarcinoma tissue. This TCR came from a person between 60 and 70 years old with lung adenocarcinoma. The CDR3: CASSLVASGTGYNEQFF. CDR3 sequence (DNA): TGCGCCAGCAGCTTGGTGGCGTCCGGGACAGGCTACAATGAGCAGTTCTTC.